Below are 9 T cell receptor beta chains sequenced from a single sample in a study of cytomegalovirus exposure and HLA in healthy donors. Libraries were prepared by immunoSEQ multiplex PCR; TCRdb keeps only in-frame clonotypes and omits some of them. The sample has 150,000 to 200,000 clones, approximately 80% seen once. Specimen: PBMCs. The receptors originated from a young man in good health and CMV-seropositive.

CDR3 bases: TGTGCCTGGAGTGTTGGGCCCCAGAACACTGAAGCTTTCTTT. This translates into CAWSVGPQNTEAFF. The chain carries TRBV30 and TRBJ1-1; D is unclear. V lost 0 bases and J lost 1, with 9 bases in between. The CDR3 is made up of 14 amino acids. CDR1 is GTSNPN and CDR2 is SVGIG in the germline V gene (reference sequence).

V is TRBV5-1 and J is TRBJ2-7; unclear D gene. V lost 0 bases and J lost 3, with 13 bases in between. The CDR3 is 15 residues long. In germline, CDR1 is SGHRS, CDR2 YFSETQ. The CDR3 loop is CASSLDPSYFYEQYF. The CDR3 DNA follows: TGCGCCAGCAGCTTGGACCCCTCCTATTTCTACGAGCAGTACTTC.

This clone has more than one count but fewer than ten. The chain links TRBV5-1 to TRBJ1-2, with a possible D match to TRBD1 (6 bases). Germline CDR1 SGHRS, CDR2 YFSETQ. The V end lost 5 bases, the J end lost 8 bases, and 19 bases lay between the germline ends. The CDR3 is made up of 14 amino acids. In nucleotides, the CDR3 is TGCGCCAGCAGTTCTTGGGGGGGCAGGGAAGGCTACACCTTC. Its protein product is CASSSWGGREGYTF.

The chain couples TRBV5-6 to TRBJ1-1; D possibly corresponds to TRBD1 (5 bases). Germline CDR1 SGHDT, CDR2 YYEEEE. CDR3 size: 15 residues. Trimming left V 4 bases short and J 7 bases short, with 20 bases between. This CDR3 is CASSPPGGFGIEAFF. As DNA, the CDR3 is TGTGCCAGCAGCCCCCCCGGGGGGTTCGGGATTGAAGCTTTCTTT.

This CDR3 reads CASSSTGTPTYEQYF. In DNA, the CDR3 is TGTGCCAGCAGCTCAACAGGAACCCCTACCTACGAGCAGTACTTC. V gene TRBV7-9 combines with J gene TRBJ2-7; a weak D match, TRBD1 (5 bases). The CDR3 sequence is 15 residues long. V lost 4 bases and J lost 2, with 15 bases in between. Germline V gene lookup returns CDR1 SEHNR and CDR2 FQNEAQ (reference sequence).

The chain joins TRBV4-1 to TRBJ1-1; tentative D call: TRBD1 (5 bases). V lost 3 bases and J lost 3, with 29 bases in between. Germline CDR1 is MGHRA and CDR2 is YSYEKL. CDR3 size: 20 residues. This CDR3 is CASSHRTLSGIGGGDTEAFF. The CDR3 coding sequence is TGCGCCAGCAGCCACCGAACTCTCAGTGGTATTGGAGGAGGGGACACTGAAGCTTTCTTT.

This clone was picked up a small number of times. The chain uses TRBV5-8 and TRBJ2-3; D gene uncertain. This CDR3 contains 15 residues. Trimming left V 2 bases short and J 0 bases short, with 10 bases between. Germline CDR1 SGHTS, CDR2 YDEGEE. CDR3 DNA sequence: TGTGCCAGCAGCTTACGGGTCAGAAGCACAGATACGCAGTATTTT. Translation gives CASSLRVRSTDTQYF.

V usage is TRBV7-9 and J usage is TRBJ2-7; TRBD2 aligns across 8 bases. Germline loops: CDR1 SEHNR, CDR2 FQNEAQ (reference sequence). Trimming cost V 5 bases and J 4 bases; bases outside gene matches: 22. CDR3 length: 19 amino acids. CDR3 loop: CASSPGGDWQTGGFYEQYF. The DNA for the CDR3 is TGTGCCAGCAGCCCCGGGGGGGATTGGCAAACCGGGGGTTTTTACGAGCAGTACTTC.

The chain carries TRBV5-6 and TRBJ2-6, with D perhaps TRBD1 (5 bases). The V end was cut by 2 bases, the J end by 1 base, with 10 bases between. Germline CDR1 is SGHDT and CDR2 is YYEEEE. This CDR3 spans 16 amino acids. The CDR3 loop is CASSFQGWSGANVLTF. The CDR3 DNA is TGTGCCAGCAGCTTTCAGGGTTGGTCTGGGGCCAACGTCCTGACTTTC.